The clone carrying this T cell receptor (beta chain) was seen a handful of times. Its specificity is not known. A universal primer site and UMIs were added as TCR cDNA was made by 5'RACE template switching. TCRdb re-analysed the 5' RACE reads in MiXCR, keeping a single row per CDR3 protein. The sample lists around 120,000 distinct CDR3 sequences; 15% were seen once. This entry is derived from a study of T cells after yellow fever vaccination. The wider study: Those fractions that held only low numbers of cells were prepared using the SMART-Seq v4 Ultra Low Input RNA kit.

General observations from the study: The secondary response peaked faster, at day 5 versus 15, but was weaker. The booster response re-showed most primary clones: around 95% CD4, approximately 90% CD8.

This CDR3 spans 15 amino acids. V lost 0 bases to trimming and J lost 3 bases; unmatched junction nucleotides: 3. The germline V gene has CDR1 SGHKS and CDR2 YYEKEE (reference sequence). This sequence joins TRBV5-5 and TRBJ2-5; 9 bases line up with TRBD1. This specimen consisted of CD8+ T cells sorted from PBMCs, obtained 5 days after the yellow fever booster vaccination. This receptor was taken from a man aged 18 to 30 who received the YFV17D yellow fever vaccine. The CDR3 reads CASSLVGTGKETQYF. In nucleotides, the CDR3 is TGTGCCAGCAGCTTGGTAGGGACAGGGAAAGAGACCCAGTACTTC.